The clone carrying this T cell receptor beta chain was seen a handful of times. Its antigen remains unidentified. The data originate from a study of cytomegalovirus exposure and HLA in healthy donors. Study-level points and caveats: Within the data, a cluster of highly shared sequence variants was likely a sequencing artifact. The sole available immune exposure information was CMV serostatus. A missense variant in DCLRE1C was later tied to TCR beta V- and J-gene trimming. In a later analysis, across HLA loci, associated TCR counts were highest for DRB1, lowest for HLA-C.

V shed 6 bases and J 3 bases; nucleotides not matched to a gene: 5. The germline CDR1 and CDR2 sequences are SNHLY and FYNNEI. CDR3 length equals 14 residues. The PCR contained 60 Vbeta and 13 Jbeta primers. Sequencing was performed with immunoSEQ multiplex PCR; in TCRdb, only in-frame clones are kept and a portion is missing. The table has 100,000 to 150,000 clones, roughly 78% seen once. The chain links TRBV2 to TRBJ1-2, with TRBD1 matching 9 bases. The sequenced material came from PBMCs. This receptor was identified in a woman between 40 and 55 years old in good health and CMV-seronegative. CDR3 in amino acids: CASRGTGIYYGYTF. The CDR3, as DNA: TGTGCCAGCAGGGGGACAGGGATCTACTATGGCTACACCTTC.